What follows are 23 T cell receptor beta chains derived from one specimen sequenced in a study of human thymus T cells. The protocol was immunoSEQ multiplex PCR, while the TCRdb copy is restricted to in-frame clones and leaves out a portion. Among 40,000 to 45,000 clones, 85% to 95% were seen once, and the ten largest hold about 0.12%. The sample was blood. The receptor set was obtained from a boy under two years old with a congenital heart defect but otherwise immunologically healthy.

The gene calls are TRBV2 and TRBJ2-2, with D tentatively TRBD1 or TRBD2 (5 bases each). The ends were cut back, 10 bases at V and 4 bases at J, with 19 bases in the middle. Germline CDR1 SNHLY, CDR2 FYNNEI. This CDR3 comprises 15 residues. The CDR3 nucleotides are TGTGCCACAACTGGGACGGCTCGCACCACCGGGGAGCTGTTTTTT. Its protein is CATTGTARTTGELFF.

This clone has only one observation. V gene TRBV30 combines with J gene TRBJ2-3; TRBD2 is a possible D gene (5 bases). With 3 bases removed from V and 4 bases from J, the gap between germline ends came to 11 bases. The CDR3 spans 13 residues. CDR1 is GTSNPN and CDR2 is SVGIG in the germline V gene (reference sequence). The CDR3 spells CAWSETNPDTQYF. The DNA of the CDR3 is TGTGCCTGGAGCGAGACTAATCCAGATACGCAGTATTTT.

V usage is TRBV30 and J usage is TRBJ1-6; the D gene is possibly TRBD1 (5 bases). CDR1 is GTSNPN, CDR2 SVGIG, per germline (reference sequence). The V and J ends lost 0 bases and 6 bases respectively, with 15 bases between them. This CDR3 has 16 residues. The CDR3 coding sequence is TGTGCCTGGAGTGTACAGGCCTTCGGGTTTAATTCACCCCTCCACTTT. This translates into CAWSVQAFGFNSPLHF.

This clone was detected only once. The chain couples TRBV7-2 to TRBJ1-2; 9 nucleotides agree with TRBD1. The CDR3 contains 14 residues. Germline-derived CDR1 and CDR2 are SGHTA and FQGNSA. The J segment lost 4 bases and the V segment lost 5 bases, leaving 5 bases of the junction unmatched. This CDR3 is CASSATGGGYGYTF. CDR3 in DNA: TGTGCCAGCAGCGCGACAGGGGGTGGCTATGGCTACACCTTC.

The V and J genes are TRBV5-1 and TRBJ2-1; D possibly matches TRBD1 or TRBD2 (5 bases each). V was shortened by 0 bases and J by 4 bases, with 8 bases between the two germline ends. This CDR3 has 14 amino acids. The V gene's germline CDR1 is SGHRS and CDR2 YFSETQ. The CDR3 DNA sequence: TGCGCCAGCAGCTTGGGGGGGATTTACAATGAGCAGTTCTTC. It encodes CASSLGGIYNEQFF. Using reference TRBV5-1 and TRBJ2-1 for the parts outside the CDR3, the full variable domain is KAGVTQTPRYLIKTRGQQVTLSCSPISGHRSVSWYQQTPGQGLQFLFEYFSETQRNKGNFPGRFSGRQFSNSRSEMNVSTLELGDSALYLCASSLGGIYNEQFFGPGTRLTVL.

V gene TRBV4-3 combines with J gene TRBJ1-6; tentative D call: TRBD1 (5 bases). The CDR3 spans 16 residues. V lost 6 bases, J lost 1 base, and 13 bases lay in between. Germline V gene lookup returns CDR1 LGHNA and CDR2 YSLEER. CDR3 region: CASRTSRASYNSPLHF. The CDR3 DNA reads TGCGCCAGCAGAACCTCCAGGGCTTCCTATAATTCACCCCTCCACTTT.

This clone was counted between two and nine times. V and J are TRBV5-1 and TRBJ2-3; a possible D gene is TRBD2 (5 bases). Trimming shortened V by 0 bases and J by 0 bases, and 8 bases separated the two germline ends. The germline V gene has CDR1 SGHRS and CDR2 YFSETQ. This CDR3 spans 15 amino acids. The CDR3 protein is CASSLEGDSTDTQYF. For the CDR3, the DNA is TGCGCCAGCAGCTTGGAGGGAGATAGCACAGATACGCAGTATTTT.

With regard to this clone: The sample carries other DNA sequences with the same CDR3. The chain couples TRBV20-1 to TRBJ1-1; D not resolved. V gave up 3 bases and J gave up 2 bases, with 4 bases separating them. The CDR3 sequence is 11 residues long. Germline V lookup: CDR1 DFQATT, CDR2 SNEGSKA (reference sequence). The CDR3 spells CSARDNTEAFF. The CDR3 DNA follows: TGCAGTGCTAGGGACAACACTGAAGCTTTCTTT.

The rearrangement joins TRBV10-2 to TRBJ1-1; no clear D gene. The CDR3 has 13 amino acids. The V end lost 2 bases, the J end lost 4 bases, and 8 bases lay between the germline ends. The germline gives CDR1 WSHSY, CDR2 SAAADI. The CDR3 spells CASSEDRSTEAFF. As DNA, the CDR3 is TGCGCCAGCAGTGAGGATAGGAGCACTGAAGCTTTCTTT.

The genes are TRBV10-2 and TRBJ2-7, with D tentatively TRBD1 or TRBD2 (5 bases each). Germline V gene data show CDR1 as WSHSY and CDR2 as SAAADI. V was pared by 4 bases and J by 5 bases, with 15 bases between. This CDR3 spans 14 amino acids. Here the CDR3 DNA reads TGCGCCAGCAGTGCCGGGACCCTGTGGAACGAGCAGTACTTC. It encodes CASSAGTLWNEQYF.

The V call is TRBV11-3, the J call TRBJ2-3; either TRBD1 or TRBD2 may fit D (5 bases each). Germline CDR1 SGHNT, CDR2 YENEEA. The CDR3 has 15 amino acids. With 1 base removed from V and 2 bases from J, the gap between germline ends came to 10 bases. CDR3 loop: CASSLGGRLTDTQYF. CDR3 in DNA: TGTGCCAGCAGCTTAGGGGGACGGCTCACAGATACGCAGTATTTT.

About this clone: One junction end disagrees with the germline gene, perhaps due to a read error. This chain uses TRBV28 with TRBJ1-4; weak D call: TRBD1 (6 bases). Germline V CDR1 and CDR2: MDHEN, SYDVKM. The CDR3 is 14 amino acids. The CDR3 bases are TGTGCCAGCACCCCTGGGGGGGGCAATGGAAAACTGTTTTTT. This sequence encodes CASTPGGGNGKLFF.

The chain has TRBV13 and TRBJ2-1; perhaps D is TRBD1 or TRBD2 (6 bases each). V was trimmed by 4 bases and J by 8 bases, leaving 15 bases between them. Germline loops: CDR1 PRHDT, CDR2 FYEKMQ (reference sequence). CDR3 size: 14 residues. The CDR3 loop reads CASSSRAEGDEQFF. The CDR3 DNA sequence: TGTGCCAGCAGCTCTAGGGCGGAGGGGGATGAGCAGTTCTTC.

This clone was recorded only once. V usage is TRBV19 and J usage is TRBJ1-1; 7 nucleotides match TRBD1. Germline lookup yields CDR1 LNHDA and CDR2 SQIVND (reference sequence). This CDR3 contains 14 residues. V trimming: 8 bases; J trimming: 1 base; junction bases outside the gene matches: 7. In DNA form, the CDR3 reads TGTGCCAGTGGCACGGGGACAGAGAACACTGAAGCTTTCTTT. Translating gives CASGTGTENTEAFF.

V gene TRBV2 combines with J gene TRBJ1-1; 7 nucleotides match TRBD1. Germline-derived CDR1 and CDR2 are SNHLY and FYNNEI. The CDR3 extends over 15 amino acids. Losses at the gene ends were 6 bases for V and 0 bases for J; bases not matched to a gene: 7. The CDR3 bases are TGTGCCAGCAGAGAAACAGGGGACTTGAACACTGAAGCTTTCTTT. Amino acid sequence: CASRETGDLNTEAFF.

This sequence joins TRBV6-5 and TRBJ1-2, with 10 bases that match TRBD1. Trimming removed 4 bases from V and 8 bases from J; junction bases left unmatched: 7. The CDR3 sequence is 14 residues long. Germline CDR1 MNHEY, CDR2 SVGAGI. The CDR3 DNA is TGTGCCAGCAGTTTAACCGGGACAGGGGACGGCTACACCTTC. It is translated as CASSLTGTGDGYTF.

J is TRBJ1-6 and V is TRBV7-9, with 8 bases fitting TRBD1. Germline V gene lookup returns CDR1 SEHNR and CDR2 FQNEAQ (reference sequence). The J segment lost 6 bases and the V segment lost 3 bases, leaving 7 bases of the junction unmatched. The CDR3 totals 16 residues. CDR3 nucleotides: TGTGCCAGCAGCTTTCTCAGGGGGCCGGGTAATTCACCCCTCCACTTT. Translated, it gives CASSFLRGPGNSPLHF.

In this sample, this clone turned up once. The gene calls are TRBV27 and TRBJ2-1; 7 bases are a match to TRBD1. CDR1 is MNHEY, CDR2 SMNVEV, per germline (reference sequence). The CDR3 has 15 amino acids. After removal of 3 bases from V and 2 bases from J, the junction contained 4 bases not matched to a gene. CDR3 residues: CASSLQGVAYNEQFF. For the CDR3, the DNA is TGTGCCAGCAGTTTGCAGGGGGTAGCCTACAATGAGCAGTTCTTC.

The chain recombines TRBV19 with TRBJ2-7, with D hard to call. Germline V gene sequence: CDR1 LNHDA, CDR2 SQIVND (reference sequence). Trimming shortened V by 4 bases and J by 3 bases, and 4 bases separated the two germline ends. The CDR3 consists of 11 residues. CDR3 sequence reads: CASSSGYEQYF. The CDR3 DNA follows: TGTGCCAGTAGTAGCGGCTACGAGCAGTACTTC.

The chain is built from TRBV5-5 and TRBJ2-2; TRBD1 is a possible D gene (6 bases). CDR3 length equals 15 residues. Germline loops: CDR1 SGHKS, CDR2 YYEKEE (reference sequence). V lost 3 bases and J lost 5, with 14 bases in between. This chain's CDR3 is CASSSVGGVTGELFF. The CDR3 DNA sequence: TGTGCCAGCAGCTCGGTAGGGGGAGTGACCGGGGAGCTGTTTTTT.

The gene calls are TRBV28 and TRBJ2-5; 10 nucleotides line up with TRBD2. Trimming at V came to 6 bases and at J to 1 base, leaving 8 bases not matched to a gene. The CDR3 extends over 16 amino acids. Germline assignment: CDR1 MDHEN and CDR2 SYDVKM. CDR3 protein: CASSLWERGGQETQYF. CDR3 nucleotides: TGTGCCAGCAGCCTCTGGGAGCGGGGGGGCCAAGAGACCCAGTACTTC.

CDR3 in amino acids: CAISESRTLETDTQYF. In DNA, the CDR3 is TGTGCCATCAGTGAGTCCAGGACGCTTGAAACAGATACGCAGTATTTT. V is TRBV10-3 and J is TRBJ2-3; no clear D. The germline V and J ends were trimmed by 0 bases and 3 bases, with 13 bases remaining between them. Germline V lookup: CDR1 ENHRY, CDR2 SYGVKD. This CDR3 region has 16 residues.

The chain carries TRBV10-1 and TRBJ1-2; 8 bases map to TRBD1. The CDR3 has 12 amino acids. The germline gives CDR1 WNHNN, CDR2 SYGVQD (reference sequence). V shed 4 bases and J 5 bases; nucleotides not matched to a gene: 0. The CDR3 nucleotides read TGCGCCAGCAGTGGGACAGGGTATGGCTACACCTTC. Translated: CASSGTGYGYTF.